This T cell receptor beta chain was sequenced for a study of blood T cell repertoires in COVID-19. This CDR3 spans 16 amino acids. Trimming at V came to 2 bases and at J to 3 bases, leaving 6 bases not matched to a gene. Germline V CDR1 and CDR2: MNHNS, SASEGT. A Seattle source enrolled patients during active infection and followed them longitudinally. In the original analysis: Estimated nucleated cell counts came from reference gene primer amplification. Data came from immunoSEQ multiplex PCR; TCRdb stores just in-frame clones and leaves some out. The V and J calls and clone size were taken over from that table, and D and trimming were inferred from the DNA. The sample carries fewer than 250,000 clones, 92% recorded once.

What was sequenced was peripheral blood. This chain uses TRBV6-1 with TRBJ1-2, with 10 bases lining up with TRBD1. The sequence was collected from a man under 40 with COVID-19, enrolled during active disease. DNA for the CDR3: TGTGCCAGCAGTGAACCTACCGGGACAGGGGACTATGGCTACACCTTC. Protein product: CASSEPTGTGDYGYTF.